These T cell receptor beta chains were read from a single sample in a study of beta chain features in type 1 diabetes. The assay was immunoSEQ multiplex PCR, and TCRdb's table has in-frame clones only and misses some. Of a few hundred thousand clones in the sample, roughly 30% were seen once. The sequenced sample was naive CD4+ T cells from blood. Receptor source: a man aged 18 to 29 in good health. CDR3s include the opening cysteine and the closing phenylalanine or tryptophan. The D gene is left open where the match is weak. A row's size may be missing; if present it is once, few, many or a size class.

V gene: TRBV2; J gene: TRBJ2-3; clone size: few; D gene: .; CDR3 protein: CASRERFPSTDTQYF; CDR3 DNA: TGTGCCAGCAGGGAGCGGTTTCCTAGCACAGATACGCAGTATTTT
V gene: TRBV5-1; J gene: TRBJ2-7; clone size: .; D gene: TRBD2; CDR3 protein: CASSAGLAGANEQYF; CDR3 DNA: TGCGCCAGCAGCGCGGGACTAGCGGGAGCAAACGAGCAGTACTTC
V gene: TRBV7-9; J gene: TRBJ2-7; clone size: few; D gene: .; CDR3 protein: CASSSVPPAGEQYF; CDR3 DNA: TGTGCCAGCAGCTCGGTCCCCCCTGCGGGTGAGCAGTACTTC
V gene: TRBV28; J gene: TRBJ2-5; clone size: few; D gene: TRBD2; CDR3 protein: CASSRVLAGWAETQYF; CDR3 DNA: TGTGCCAGCAGTCGGGTTCTAGCGGGATGGGCGGAGACCCAGTACTTC
V gene: TRBV4-2; J gene: TRBJ2-7; clone size: .; D gene: TRBD2; CDR3 protein: CASSRAGGVYEQYF; CDR3 DNA: TGTGCCAGCAGCCGAGCGGGAGGAGTCTACGAGCAGTACTTC
V gene: TRBV5-6; J gene: TRBJ2-1; clone size: .; D gene: TRBD2; CDR3 protein: CASSFRAGGPDEQFF; CDR3 DNA: TGTGCCAGCAGCTTCCGAGCGGGAGGGCCCGATGAGCAGTTCTTC
V gene: TRBV7-2; J gene: TRBJ1-5; clone size: .; D gene: TRBD1; CDR3 protein: CASSVGQGHQPQHF; CDR3 DNA: TGTGCCAGCAGCGTCGGACAGGGTCATCAGCCCCAGCATTTT
V gene: TRBV30; J gene: TRBJ2-1; clone size: few; D gene: .; CDR3 protein: CAWSYSHQQFF; CDR3 DNA: TGTGCCTGGAGTTATAGCCACCAGCAGTTCTTC
V gene: TRBV30; J gene: TRBJ2-1; clone size: .; D gene: .; CDR3 protein: CACSGTFRFF; CDR3 DNA: TGTGCCTGCTCTGGGACATTTCGGTTCTTC
V gene: TRBV29-1; J gene: TRBJ2-5; clone size: few; D gene: .; CDR3 protein: CSVDRWGETQYF; CDR3 DNA: TGCAGCGTTGATCGCTGGGGAGAGACCCAGTACTTC
V gene: TRBV28; J gene: TRBJ1-1; clone size: .; D gene: TRBD1; CDR3 protein: CASSFIGQGSNTEAFF; CDR3 DNA: TGTGCCAGCAGTTTTATAGGACAGGGGTCGAACACTGAAGCTTTCTTT
V gene: TRBV7-9; J gene: TRBJ2-3; clone size: .; D gene: .; CDR3 protein: CASSPWGYTSTDTQYF; CDR3 DNA: TGTGCCAGCAGCCCTTGGGGATACACTAGCACAGATACGCAGTATTTT
V gene: TRBV6-6; J gene: TRBJ2-7; clone size: .; D gene: .; CDR3 protein: CASSYLSNYEQYF; CDR3 DNA: TGTGCCAGCAGTTATCTCTCTAACTACGAGCAGTACTTC
V gene: TRBV5-1; J gene: TRBJ2-1; clone size: few; D gene: TRBD2; CDR3 protein: CASSLVAGAYNEQFF; CDR3 DNA: TGCGCCAGCAGCTTGGTAGCGGGAGCCTACAATGAGCAGTTCTTC
V gene: TRBV10-3; J gene: TRBJ1-2; clone size: .; D gene: TRBD1; CDR3 protein: CATLGQGPSYGYTF; CDR3 DNA: TGTGCCACCCTGGGACAGGGGCCATCGTATGGCTACACCTTC
V gene: TRBV10-3; J gene: TRBJ1-5; clone size: .; D gene: TRBD1; CDR3 protein: CAIKGQGAYQPQHF; CDR3 DNA: TGTGCCATCAAGGGACAGGGGGCTTATCAGCCCCAGCATTTT
V gene: TRBV5-6; J gene: TRBJ2-1; clone size: .; D gene: TRBD1; CDR3 protein: CATENRGLDNEQFF; CDR3 DNA: TGTGCCACCGAGAACAGGGGGTTAGACAATGAGCAGTTCTTC
V gene: TRBV30; J gene: TRBJ2-3; clone size: few; D gene: .; CDR3 protein: CARSREFTDTQYF; CDR3 DNA: TGTGCCAGAAGCCGGGAGTTCACAGATACGCAGTATTTT
V gene: TRBV28; J gene: TRBJ2-1; clone size: few; D gene: TRBD2; CDR3 protein: CASSFGLAGLYEQFF; CDR3 DNA: TGTGCCAGCAGTTTCGGACTAGCGGGATTGTATGAGCAGTTCTTC
V gene: TRBV28; J gene: TRBJ2-1; clone size: few; D gene: TRBD1; CDR3 protein: CASSLYRGALYNEQFF; CDR3 DNA: TGTGCCAGCAGTCTGTACAGGGGGGCTCTCTACAATGAGCAGTTCTTC
V gene: TRBV7-2; J gene: TRBJ2-1; clone size: .; D gene: .; CDR3 protein: CASRLDSLKYNEQFF; CDR3 DNA: TGTGCCAGCAGGCTTGACAGCCTCAAATACAATGAGCAGTTCTTC
V gene: TRBV7-2; J gene: TRBJ2-7; clone size: few; D gene: TRBD1; CDR3 protein: CASSLVQGFYEQYF; CDR3 DNA: TGTGCCAGCAGCTTAGTACAGGGGTTCTACGAGCAGTACTTC
V gene: TRBV19; J gene: TRBJ2-3; clone size: .; D gene: TRBD1; CDR3 protein: CASSPTGATSGDTQYF; CDR3 DNA: TGTGCCAGTAGCCCGACAGGGGCAACCTCGGGCGATACGCAGTATTTT
V gene: TRBV7-9; J gene: TRBJ1-1; clone size: .; D gene: TRBD1; CDR3 protein: CASSLADRAPTEAFF; CDR3 DNA: TGTGCCAGCAGCTTAGCGGACAGGGCCCCCACTGAAGCTTTCTTT
V gene: TRBV13; J gene: TRBJ1-1; clone size: .; D gene: TRBD1; CDR3 protein: CASSTTGRTEAFF; CDR3 DNA: TGTGCCAGCAGCACGACAGGGAGGACTGAAGCTTTCTTT
V gene: TRBV5-4; J gene: TRBJ2-5; clone size: .; D gene: TRBD2; CDR3 protein: CASSADFSQRGIQETQYF; CDR3 DNA: TGTGCCAGCAGCGCGGACTTTAGCCAGCGGGGAATCCAAGAGACCCAGTACTTC
V gene: TRBV29-1; J gene: TRBJ2-7; clone size: once; D gene: .; CDR3 protein: CSVGSAYEQYF; CDR3 DNA: TGCAGCGTTGGGTCGGCCTACGAGCAGTACTTC
V gene: TRBV27; J gene: TRBJ2-1; clone size: few; D gene: TRBD1; CDR3 protein: CASSSRDRGPNEQFF; CDR3 DNA: TGTGCCAGCAGTTCCCGGGACAGGGGGCCTAATGAGCAGTTCTTC
V gene: TRBV19; J gene: TRBJ2-7; clone size: few; D gene: TRBD2; CDR3 protein: CASSMEVAGYYEQYF; CDR3 DNA: TGTGCCAGTAGTATGGAGGTAGCGGGTTACTACGAGCAGTACTTC
V gene: TRBV20-1; J gene: TRBJ2-5; clone size: .; D gene: .; CDR3 protein: CSAPDLKTQYF; CDR3 DNA: TGCAGTGCCCCCGACTTAAAGACCCAGTACTTC
V gene: TRBV7-9; J gene: TRBJ1-5; clone size: .; D gene: .; CDR3 protein: CASSPPGLNQPQHF; CDR3 DNA: TGTGCCAGCAGCCCCCCCGGGCTCAATCAGCCCCAGCATTTT
V gene: TRBV6-5; J gene: TRBJ2-3; clone size: few; D gene: TRBD2; CDR3 protein: CASRGLAGADTQYF; CDR3 DNA: TGTGCCAGCAGAGGACTAGCGGGAGCAGATACGCAGTATTTT
V gene: TRBV18; J gene: TRBJ1-1; clone size: .; D gene: TRBD1; CDR3 protein: CASSGDRGRTEAFF; CDR3 DNA: TGTGCCAGCTCTGGGGACAGGGGAAGGACTGAAGCTTTCTTT
V gene: TRBV28; J gene: TRBJ2-5; clone size: .; D gene: .; CDR3 protein: CASSFGGNQETQYF; CDR3 DNA: TGTGCCAGCAGTTTCGGGGGAAACCAAGAGACCCAGTACTTC
V gene: TRBV7-2; J gene: TRBJ2-1; clone size: .; D gene: TRBD2; CDR3 protein: CASSLPGLSNEQFF; CDR3 DNA: TGTGCCAGCAGCCTGCCGGGACTATCAAATGAGCAGTTCTTC